The rows below give T cell receptor beta chains drawn from one sample of a study of control samples from healthy donors and cancer patients. Produced via immunoSEQ multiplex PCR; TCRdb's table is partial and in-frame only. The repertoire holds about 82,000 clones, with about 91% as singletons. Sequencing was carried out using blood. These receptors were taken from a man over 45 in good health. Both conserved end residues are part of each CDR3. A D gene is named only where the DNA matches it firmly. Expanded clones are given a class, and other clones once, few, many or no size at all.

D	J	size	V	DNA	CDR3
.	TRBJ1-5	.	TRBV7-7	TGTGCCAGCAGCTTAGGGACCCCCCTCCCCAGCAATCAGCCCCAGCATTTT	CASSLGTPLPSNQPQHF
TRBD1	TRBJ2-5	.	TRBV29-1	TGCAGCGTTTCCGCCCCGGACAGGGGAGAGACCCAGTACTTC	CSVSAPDRGETQYF
.	TRBJ1-2	.	TRBV6-5	TGTGCCACCAGTCGGGAGTATGGCTACACCTTC	CATSREYGYTF
TRBD1	TRBJ2-7	.	TRBV19	TGTGCCAGTAGTATACCGGGACAGAGCTCCTACGAGCAGTACTTC	CASSIPGQSSYEQYF
TRBD1	TRBJ2-7	.	TRBV6-4	TGTGCCAGCAGTGAAGAGACAGGGGCCTACGAGCAGTACTTC	CASSEETGAYEQYF
.	TRBJ2-1	.	TRBV7-2	TGTGCCAGCAGCTTTCAACATCGCTCCTACAATGAGCAGTTCTTC	CASSFQHRSYNEQFF
.	TRBJ1-1	.	TRBV5-1	TGCGCCAGCAGCTTTTACAGGGCTGGCACTGAAGCTTTCTTT	CASSFYRAGTEAFF
.	TRBJ1-2	.	TRBV19	TGTGCCAGTAGTTCCGGGGGGCCGGGCTACACCTTC	CASSSGGPGYTF
TRBD1	TRBJ1-1	.	TRBV3-1/TRBV3-2	TGTGCCAGCAGCCCCTGGACAGGGGCCATGAACACTGAAGCTTTCTTT	CASSPWTGAMNTEAFF
.	TRBJ1-2	.	TRBV2	TGTGCCAGCAGTGGGGTCAGCCTAGCTAACTATGGCTACACCTTC	CASSGVSLANYGYTF
.	TRBJ1-1	.	TRBV7-2	TGTGCCAGCAGCTCATTGGCGGGGAAGGTGAACACTGAAGCTTTCTTT	CASSSLAGKVNTEAFF
.	TRBJ1-2	.	TRBV5-1	TGCGCCAGCAGCATTCGGACGGATGGCTATGGCTACACCTTC	CASSIRTDGYGYTF
TRBD1	TRBJ2-1	.	TRBV5-1	TGCGCCAGCAGCCTACCATGGACAGGAGGAGATGAGCAGTTCTTC	CASSLPWTGGDEQFF
.	TRBJ2-7	.	TRBV2	TGTGCCAGCAAAATGAACAGAGCCTACGAGCAGTACTTC	CASKMNRAYEQYF
.	TRBJ1-1	.	TRBV19	TGTGCCAGTAGTCAGGGGAGGAACACTGAAGCTTTCTTT	CASSQGRNTEAFF
.	TRBJ2-3	once	TRBV18	TGTGCCAGCTCACCACCGCGGCAGGGCCTTGACTCGGATACGCAGTATTTT	CASSPPRQGLDSDTQYF
TRBD1	TRBJ1-2	.	TRBV18	TGTGCCAGCTCACCTTCGGGACAGGGCCGAGCAAGGAGGAACGGCTACACCTTC	CASSPSGQGRARRNGYTF